This TCR beta chain comes out of a study of CD8 T cells in Susac syndrome. Overall study results and limits: In total CD8+ repertoires, sixteen Susac-specific public clones were detected, and CD8+ TEMRA repertoires contained roughly five.

Worth noting for this clonotype: What it binds is not known.

RNA totalling roughly 0.45 to 1 ug underwent reverse transcription with random hexamers. TCRdb processed the immunoSEQ multiplex PCR reads anew with MiXCR; each CDR3 protein has one entry. The table records roughly 110,000 distinct CDR3 sequences, roughly 94% of them present only once. This sequence was found in a human donor with Susac syndrome. Sequenced input: CD8+ T cells from PBMCs.

CDR3 coding DNA: TGTGCCAGCAGTCGTGTGGACAGTCACACAGATACGCAGTATTTT. Its protein product is CASSRVDSHTDTQYF. The chain has TRBV2 and TRBJ2-3; tentative D call: TRBD1 (6 bases). V was pared by 5 bases and J by 2 bases, with 14 bases between. The CDR3 consists of 15 residues. Germline CDR1 and CDR2: SNHLY and FYNNEI.